Presented here are 14 T cell receptor beta chains from one specimen sequenced in a study of a mutant IDH1 vaccine in newly diagnosed glioma. For these TCRs, the target antigens are not known. Produced via immunoSEQ multiplex PCR; TCRdb's table is partial and in-frame only. This table has about 35,000 clones, approximately 87% appearing once. Time point denoted: week 47, end of study. The vaccine gave 300 ug of a 20-mer mutant IDH1 peptide subcutaneously per dose. Specimen: PBMCs, collected from a glioma patient whose treatment included an IDH1 peptide vaccine. All receptors derive from a woman younger than 45 with glioma.

The V gene is TRBV4-1, the J gene TRBJ2-7, with 9 bases matching TRBD1. CDR1 and CDR2 from the germline V gene are MGHRA and YSYEKL. This CDR3 has 14 amino acids. V was pared by 5 bases and J by 4 bases, with 6 bases of the junction left unmatched. Here the CDR3 DNA reads TGCGCCAGCAGCGACCGGGACAGGGAGTACGAGCAGTACTTC. Translating gives CASSDRDREYEQYF.

The chain links TRBV2 to TRBJ2-3, with a tentative D call TRBD1 (6 bases). The CDR3 spans 15 residues. The germline V gene encodes CDR1 SNHLY and CDR2 FYNNEI. The V and J ends lost 1 base and 2 bases respectively, with 10 bases between them. This chain's CDR3 is CASSEGGLVTDTQYF. The CDR3, as DNA: TGTGCCAGCAGTGAAGGGGGGCTAGTCACAGATACGCAGTATTTT.

This sequence joins TRBV6-5 and TRBJ1-1; 9 bases line up with TRBD1. The CDR3 has 15 residues. V lost 4 bases, J lost 4 bases, and 7 bases stayed unmatched. Per germline, CDR1 MNHEY and CDR2 SVGAGI. The CDR3 sequence: CASSSAGTGITEAFF. DNA for the CDR3: TGTGCCAGCAGTTCCGCCGGGACAGGGATCACTGAAGCTTTCTTT.

This chain links TRBV15 with TRBJ2-7, with D possibly matching TRBD2 (7 bases). V was cut by 0 bases and J by 3 bases, with 12 bases left in between. Germline CDR1 LNHNV, CDR2 YYDKDF (reference sequence). The CDR3 runs 15 residues. The CDR3 here is CATSRDAGASYEQYF. The CDR3 DNA follows: TGTGCCACCAGCAGAGATGCGGGGGCCAGCTACGAGCAGTACTTC.

J is TRBJ1-3 and V is TRBV4-1; no firm D call. With 2 bases removed from V and 0 bases from J, the gap between germline ends came to 14 bases. The CDR3 runs 17 residues. Germline V lookup: CDR1 MGHRA, CDR2 YSYEKL. CDR3 DNA sequence: TGCGCCAGCAGCCAACTCGGACGGCCCGTCTCTGGAAACACCATATATTTT. Its translation is CASSQLGRPVSGNTIYF.

A few counts support this clone. The gene calls are TRBV2 and TRBJ1-1; D gene uncertain. This CDR3 is built from 11 residues. Per germline, CDR1 SNHLY and CDR2 FYNNEI. Between the trimmed V and J ends, which lost 3 bases and 7 bases, there was a span of 6 bases. CDR3 in DNA: TGTGCCAGCAGTGAGCAGATTGAAGCTTTCTTT. Encoded protein: CASSEQIEAFF.

The chain recombines TRBV19 with TRBJ1-5; D gene ambiguous. CDR1 is LNHDA and CDR2 is SQIVND in the germline V gene (reference sequence). The ends were cut back, 1 base at V and 4 bases at J, with 14 bases in the middle. This CDR3 has 16 residues. The CDR3 region is CASSIVYMGFNQPQHF. CDR3 DNA sequence: TGTGCCAGTAGTATAGTCTACATGGGGTTTAATCAGCCCCAGCATTTT.

The chain links TRBV5-1 to TRBJ1-5; D possibly corresponds to TRBD1 (5 bases). Between the trimmed V and J ends, which lost 0 bases and 8 bases, there was a span of 15 bases. The CDR3 is 15 amino acids. CDR1 and CDR2 (germline): SGHRS, YFSETQ. In DNA form, the CDR3 reads TGCGCCAGCAGCTTGGAGGGCAGGGTATTTGAGCCCCAGCATTTT. Its translation: CASSLEGRVFEPQHF. The full variable domain, in which reference TRBV5-1 and TRBJ1-5 provide the parts outside the CDR3, is KAGVTQTPRYLIKTRGQQVTLSCSPISGHRSVSWYQQTPGQGLQFLFEYFSETQRNKGNFPGRFSGRQFSNSRSEMNVSTLELGDSALYLCASSLEGRVFEPQHFGDGTRLSIL.

V usage is TRBV5-1 and J usage is TRBJ2-2, with 9 bases lining up with TRBD2. V lost 0 bases and J lost 4; bases outside the gene matches: 7. This CDR3 is built from 17 residues. Germline V gives CDR1 SGHRS, CDR2 YFSETQ. CDR3 sequence reads: CASSLALLSGGTGELFF. The CDR3 DNA sequence: TGCGCCAGCAGCTTGGCCCTACTTAGCGGGGGCACCGGGGAGCTGTTTTTT.

This clone was seen a handful of times. The chain uses TRBV19 and TRBJ2-5; D is tentatively TRBD1 or TRBD2 (5 bases each). Per germline, CDR1 LNHDA and CDR2 SQIVND (reference sequence). V dropped 2 bases and J dropped 0 bases, with 13 bases sitting between them. The CDR3 runs to 16 residues. The CDR3 loop is CASSIRGRLYQETQYF. The CDR3, as DNA: TGTGCCAGTAGTATACGGGGCCGGCTGTACCAAGAGACCCAGTACTTC.

V and J are TRBV12-5 and TRBJ2-7, with D possibly TRBD2 on 6 matching bases. The CDR3 spans 13 residues. V lost 3 bases and J lost 7, with 13 bases in between. Germline V lookup: CDR1 LGHNT, CDR2 FRNRAP. CDR3 residues: CASGFSGEGEQYF. The CDR3 DNA reads TGTGCTAGTGGTTTTAGCGGTGAAGGGGAGCAGTACTTC.

The rearrangement joins TRBV10-3 to TRBJ2-1; D unresolved. Germline CDR1 reads ENHRY; CDR2 reads SYGVKD. The CDR3 runs 13 residues. The germline V and J ends were trimmed by 4 bases and 1 base, with 5 bases remaining between them. CDR3: CAISGISYNEQFF. The CDR3 bases are TGTGCCATCAGTGGCATTTCCTACAATGAGCAGTTCTTC.

The J gene is TRBJ2-2, the V gene TRBV2; no definite D call. Looked up from germline, CDR1 is SNHLY and CDR2 is FYNNEI. This CDR3 has 12 residues. V was trimmed by 7 bases and J by 5 bases, leaving 8 bases between them. For the CDR3, the DNA is TGTGCCAGCAAATGGGAAACCGGGGAGCTGTTTTTT. Translation gives CASKWETGELFF. The full variable domain, its missing parts supplied by reference TRBV2 and TRBJ2-2, is EPEVTQTPSHQVTQMGQEVILRCVPISNHLYFYWYRQILGQKVEFLVSFYNNEISEKSEIFDDQFSVERPDGSNFTLKIRSTKLEDSAMYFCASKWETGELFFGEGSRLTVL.

This sequence joins TRBV29-1 and TRBJ2-5; tentative D call: TRBD1 (6 bases). The end of the DNA fits TRBJ2-7 better, so the J call may be wrong. Germline CDR1 reads SQVTM; CDR2 reads ANQGSEA. The CDR3 extends over 13 amino acids. DNA for the CDR3: TGCAGCGTTGAAGGGGCAGGGGACTACGAGCAGTACTTC. Its protein is CSVEGAGDYEQYF.